Presented here are 12 T cell receptor beta chains from one specimen sequenced in a study of blood T cells in healthy people across ages. Alongside a J-beta primer mix, a sample-barcoded 5' primer served in a second PCR lasting about 6 to 12 cycles. TCRdb re-derived calls from the 5' RACE reads in MiXCR, one entry per CDR3 protein. The sample shows 1.5 million to 2 million distinct CDR3 sequences, about two fifths of them seen only once. The sample taken for sequencing was blood. These receptors were collected from a human donor in good health.

The V gene is TRBV5-4, the J gene TRBJ1-2; 11 nucleotides align to TRBD1. The ends lost 3 bases at V and 2 bases at J; junction bases unmatched: 9. Germline CDR1 reads SGHNT; CDR2 reads YYREEE (reference sequence). The CDR3 length is 17 residues. The CDR3 DNA reads as TGTGCCAGCAGCTCGGGGGGCGGACAGGGGGCGAACTATGGCTACACCTTC. Translated, it gives CASSSGGGQGANYGYTF.

The chain joins TRBV7-9 to TRBJ1-5; 7 nucleotides align to TRBD1. Germline-derived CDR1 and CDR2 are SEHNR and FQNEAQ (reference sequence). The CDR3 consists of 15 residues. V shed 3 bases and J 4 bases; nucleotides not matched to a gene: 6. The CDR3 region has the DNA TGTGCCAGCAGCTTCGTTACAGGGGTAAATCAGCCCCAGCATTTT. The encoded protein is CASSFVTGVNQPQHF.

This clonotype occurred a few times. J is TRBJ2-7 and V is TRBV4-3, with D uncertain. Germline CDR1 LGHNA, CDR2 YSLEER. V was clipped by 0 bases and J by 2 bases, with 14 bases between them. The CDR3 sequence is 16 residues long. The CDR3 spells CASSQDVRQVTYEQYF. The CDR3 DNA sequence: TGCGCCAGCAGCCAAGATGTTCGCCAGGTCACCTACGAGCAGTACTTC.

This clonotype was seen a handful of times. V and J are TRBV29-1 and TRBJ2-1, with D perhaps matching TRBD2 (6 bases). This CDR3 comprises 13 residues. Trimming stripped 6 bases from V and 5 bases from J, with 14 bases between. Per the germline V gene, CDR1 is SQVTM and CDR2 is ANQGSEA. As DNA, the CDR3 is TGCAGCGTCGGTCGCCGGGGGAACAATGAGCAGTTCTTC. Protein product: CSVGRRGNNEQFF.

V is TRBV11-2 and J is TRBJ1-1; D not resolved. Germline V gives CDR1 SGHAT, CDR2 FQNNGV. Trimming shortened V by 6 bases and J by 0 bases, and 14 bases separated the two germline ends. The CDR3 extends over 15 amino acids. The CDR3 nucleotides are TGTGCCAGCAGTCCCCTCCGGGAGATGAACACTGAAGCTTTCTTT. This encodes CASSPLREMNTEAFF.

This clonotype was observed a handful of times. This chain links TRBV12-3 or TRBV12-4 with TRBJ2-3, with D perhaps matching TRBD2 (5 bases). The CDR3 extends over 17 amino acids. Trimming stripped 3 bases from V and 3 bases from J, with 19 bases between. CDR3 sequence: CASSFRSRRFGTDTQYF. DNA of the CDR3: TGTGCCAGCAGTTTCCGGTCGAGGAGGTTTGGAACAGATACGCAGTATTTT.

This clonotype occurred a few times. V and J are TRBV29-1 and TRBJ2-7, with D possibly TRBD2 on 5 matching bases. Germline V gene data show CDR1 as SQVTM and CDR2 as ANQGSEA. V was pared by 5 bases and J by 6 bases, with 11 bases between. The CDR3 totals 11 residues. The CDR3 bases are TGCAGCGTTCAGCTGGGGAGCGAGCAGTACTTC. This sequence encodes CSVQLGSEQYF.

The chain is built from TRBV25-1 and TRBJ1-2; D is possibly TRBD1 (6 bases). Germline V lookup: CDR1 MGHDK, CDR2 SYGVNS. The CDR3 sequence is 14 residues long. V lost 0 bases to trimming and J lost 7 bases, with 12 bases between them. CDR3 region: CASSEYGGHLGYTF. CDR3 DNA: TGTGCCAGCAGTGAATATGGGGGCCACCTTGGCTACACCTTC.

This clonotype appeared many times. One end of the junction varies from germline; a read error may be responsible. The chain carries TRBV20-1 and TRBJ2-7; 8 nucleotides match TRBD1. The germline CDR1 and CDR2 sequences are DFQATT and SNEGSKA (reference sequence). CDR3 length equals 13 residues. The CDR3 spells CSARDRGRYEQYF. The CDR3 nucleotides read TGCAGTGCCAGAGACAGGGGAAGGTACGAGCAGTACTTC.

Notes on this clonotype: One end of the junction does not line up with germline, which may come from a read error. CDR3 loop: CAGSFPGGYGYTF. The CDR3 nucleotides are TGTGCCGGCAGCTTCCCCGGGGGCTATGGCTACACCTTC. The gene calls are TRBV7-2 and TRBJ1-2, with D perhaps matching TRBD1 (5 bases). The germline V gene encodes CDR1 SGHTA and CDR2 FQGNSA. There are 13 residues in the CDR3.

As regards this clonotype: A read error may be the cause here, since a much bigger clone is one base away. The chain couples TRBV20-1 to TRBJ2-3; D gene unclear. This CDR3 has 10 amino acids. Germline CDR1 DFQATT, CDR2 SNEGSKA (reference sequence). V was pared by 4 bases and J by 2 bases, with 1 base between. CDR3 region: CSAITDTQYF. The CDR3 nucleotides are TGCAGTGCTATCACAGATACGCAGTATTTT.

The V gene is TRBV29-1, the J gene TRBJ1-1; no firm D call. The CDR3 has 13 amino acids. The ends were cut back, 6 bases at V and 3 bases at J, with 14 bases in the middle. The V gene's germline CDR1 is SQVTM and CDR2 ANQGSEA. CDR3 sequence: CSVAIKGDTEAFF. In DNA form, the CDR3 reads TGCAGCGTAGCGATCAAGGGAGACACTGAAGCTTTCTTT.